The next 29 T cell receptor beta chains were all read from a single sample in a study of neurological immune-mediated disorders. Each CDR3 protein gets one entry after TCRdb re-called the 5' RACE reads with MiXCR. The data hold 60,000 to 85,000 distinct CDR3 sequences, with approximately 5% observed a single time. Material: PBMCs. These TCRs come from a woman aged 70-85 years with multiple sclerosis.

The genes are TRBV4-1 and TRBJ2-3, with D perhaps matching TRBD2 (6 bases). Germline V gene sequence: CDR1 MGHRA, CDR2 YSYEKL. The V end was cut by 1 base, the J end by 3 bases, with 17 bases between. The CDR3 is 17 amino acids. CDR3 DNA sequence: TGCGCCAGCAGCCAAGGGTCCCGGCGGGGTATAACAGATACGCAGTATTTT. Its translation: CASSQGSRRGITDTQYF.

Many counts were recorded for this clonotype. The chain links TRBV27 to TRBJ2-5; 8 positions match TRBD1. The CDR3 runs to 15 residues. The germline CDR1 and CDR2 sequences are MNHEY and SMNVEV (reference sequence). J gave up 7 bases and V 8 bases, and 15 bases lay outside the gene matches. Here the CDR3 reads CASATDRDKRGTQYF. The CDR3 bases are TGTGCCAGCGCGACGGACAGGGACAAACGGGGGACCCAGTACTTC.

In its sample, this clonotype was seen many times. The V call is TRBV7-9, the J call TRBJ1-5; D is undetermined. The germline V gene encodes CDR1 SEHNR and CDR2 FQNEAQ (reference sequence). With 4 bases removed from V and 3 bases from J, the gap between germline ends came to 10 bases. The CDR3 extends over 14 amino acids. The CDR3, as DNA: TGTGCCAGCAGCTCTAGACGGTTCAATCAGCCCCAGCATTTT. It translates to CASSSRRFNQPQHF.

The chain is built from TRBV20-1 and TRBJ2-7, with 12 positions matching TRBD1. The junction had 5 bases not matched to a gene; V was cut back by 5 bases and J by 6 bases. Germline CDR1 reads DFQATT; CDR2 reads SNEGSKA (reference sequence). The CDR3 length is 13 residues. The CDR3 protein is CSAPGQGAGEQYF. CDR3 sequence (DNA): TGCAGTGCTCCGGGACAGGGGGCGGGCGAGCAGTACTTC.

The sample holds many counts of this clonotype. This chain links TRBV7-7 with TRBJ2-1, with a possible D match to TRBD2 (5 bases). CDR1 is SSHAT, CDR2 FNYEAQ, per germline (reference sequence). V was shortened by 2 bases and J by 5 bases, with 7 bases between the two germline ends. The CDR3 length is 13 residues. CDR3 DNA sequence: TGTGCCAGCAGCTTAAGGGAGAACAATGAGCAGTTCTTC. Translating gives CASSLRENNEQFF.

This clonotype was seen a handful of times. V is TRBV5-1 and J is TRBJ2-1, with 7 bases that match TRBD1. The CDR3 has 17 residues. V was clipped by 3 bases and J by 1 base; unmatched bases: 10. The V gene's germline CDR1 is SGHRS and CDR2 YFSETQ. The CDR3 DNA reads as TGCGCCAGCAGCTCATCCACGACAGGGACATCCTACAATGAGCAGTTCTTC. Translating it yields CASSSSTTGTSYNEQFF.

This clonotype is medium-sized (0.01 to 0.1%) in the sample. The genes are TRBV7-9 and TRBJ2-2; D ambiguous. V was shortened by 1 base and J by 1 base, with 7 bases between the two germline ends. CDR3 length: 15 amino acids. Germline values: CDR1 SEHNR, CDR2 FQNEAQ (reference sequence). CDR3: CASSLGRLNTGELFF. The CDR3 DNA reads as TGTGCCAGCAGCTTAGGACGACTGAACACCGGGGAGCTGTTTTTT.

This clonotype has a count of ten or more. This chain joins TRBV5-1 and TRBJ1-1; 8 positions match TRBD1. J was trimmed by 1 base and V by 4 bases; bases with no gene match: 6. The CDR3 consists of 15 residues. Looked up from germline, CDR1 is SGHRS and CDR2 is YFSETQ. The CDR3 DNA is TGCGCCAGCAGCCTTTGGACAGGGACGAACACTGAAGCTTTCTTT. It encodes CASSLWTGTNTEAFF.

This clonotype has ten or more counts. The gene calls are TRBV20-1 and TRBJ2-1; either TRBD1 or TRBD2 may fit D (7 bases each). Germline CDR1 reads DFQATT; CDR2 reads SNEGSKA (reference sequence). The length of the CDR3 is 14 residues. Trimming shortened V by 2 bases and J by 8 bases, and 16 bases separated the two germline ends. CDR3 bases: TGCAGTGCTAGACTCCCCAGGGGGGGTCATGAGCAGTTCTTC. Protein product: CSARLPRGGHEQFF.

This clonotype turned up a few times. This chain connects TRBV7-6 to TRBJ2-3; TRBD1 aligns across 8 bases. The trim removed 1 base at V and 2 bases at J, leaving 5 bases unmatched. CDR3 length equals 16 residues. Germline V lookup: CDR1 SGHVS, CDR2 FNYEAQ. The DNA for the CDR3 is TGTGCCAGCAGCTTAGGGGGGACAGGCTACACAGATACGCAGTATTTT. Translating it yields CASSLGGTGYTDTQYF.

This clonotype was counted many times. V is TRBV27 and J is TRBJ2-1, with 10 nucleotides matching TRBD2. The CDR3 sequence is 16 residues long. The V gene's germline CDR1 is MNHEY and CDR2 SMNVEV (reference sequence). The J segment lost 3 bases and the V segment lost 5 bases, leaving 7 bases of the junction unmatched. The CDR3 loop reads CASSTGLAELYNEQFF. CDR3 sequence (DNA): TGTGCCAGCAGTACTGGACTAGCGGAACTCTACAATGAGCAGTTCTTC.

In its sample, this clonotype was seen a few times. CDR3 loop: CAPGPRGETSTDTQYF. The CDR3 DNA follows: TGTGCCCCCGGGCCGCGGGGGGAAACTAGCACAGATACGCAGTATTTT. The chain recombines TRBV6-8 with TRBJ2-3, with 8 positions matching TRBD2. Unmatched junction bases numbered 13, after V lost 11 bases and J lost 0 bases. This CDR3 is built from 16 residues. Germline-derived CDR1 and CDR2 are MNHGY and SAAAGT.

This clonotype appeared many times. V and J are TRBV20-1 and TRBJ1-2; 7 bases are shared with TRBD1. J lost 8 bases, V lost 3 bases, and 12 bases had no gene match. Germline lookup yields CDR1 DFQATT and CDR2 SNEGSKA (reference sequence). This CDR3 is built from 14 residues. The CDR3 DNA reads TGCAGTGCTAGCGCAATCCAGGGGGGGGTCGGCTACACCTTC. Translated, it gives CSASAIQGGVGYTF.

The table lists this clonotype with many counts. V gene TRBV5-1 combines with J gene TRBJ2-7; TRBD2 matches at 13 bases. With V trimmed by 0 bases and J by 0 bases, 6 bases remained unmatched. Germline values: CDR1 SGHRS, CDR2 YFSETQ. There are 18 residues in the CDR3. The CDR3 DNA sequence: TGCGCCAGCAGCTTGGAACTAGCGGGAGGGGTTGCCTCCTACGAGCAGTACTTC. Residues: CASSLELAGGVASYEQYF.

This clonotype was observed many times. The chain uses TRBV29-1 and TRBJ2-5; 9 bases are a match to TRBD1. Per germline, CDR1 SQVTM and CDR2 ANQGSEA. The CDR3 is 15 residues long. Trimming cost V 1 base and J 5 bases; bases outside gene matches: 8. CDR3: CSVEGTGVSLETQYF. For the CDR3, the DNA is TGCAGCGTTGAAGGGACAGGGGTCAGTCTTGAGACCCAGTACTTC.

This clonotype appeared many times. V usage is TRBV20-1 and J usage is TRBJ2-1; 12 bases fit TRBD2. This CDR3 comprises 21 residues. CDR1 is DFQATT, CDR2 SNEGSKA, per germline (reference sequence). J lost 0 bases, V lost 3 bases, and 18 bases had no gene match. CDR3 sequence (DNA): TGCAGTGCTAGGCTACTACCTAGCGGGAGGGGTGGTGATCACTCCTACAATGAGCAGTTCTTC. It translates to CSARLLPSGRGGDHSYNEQFF.

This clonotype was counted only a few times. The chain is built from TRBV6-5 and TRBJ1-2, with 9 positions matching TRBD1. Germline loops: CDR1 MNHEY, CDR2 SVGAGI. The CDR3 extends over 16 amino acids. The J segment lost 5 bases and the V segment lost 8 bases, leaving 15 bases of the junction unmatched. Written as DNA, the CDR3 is TGTGCCAGCTCTTTTGAACAGAGGGACAGGGAGTATGGCTACACCTTC. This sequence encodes CASSFEQRDREYGYTF.

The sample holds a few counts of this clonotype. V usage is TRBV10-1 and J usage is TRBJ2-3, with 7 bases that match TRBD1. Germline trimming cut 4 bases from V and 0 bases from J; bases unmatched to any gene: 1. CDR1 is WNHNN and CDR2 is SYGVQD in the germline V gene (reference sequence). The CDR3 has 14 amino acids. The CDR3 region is CASSGGQSTDTQYF. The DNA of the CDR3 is TGCGCCAGCAGTGGGGGACAGAGCACAGATACGCAGTATTTT.

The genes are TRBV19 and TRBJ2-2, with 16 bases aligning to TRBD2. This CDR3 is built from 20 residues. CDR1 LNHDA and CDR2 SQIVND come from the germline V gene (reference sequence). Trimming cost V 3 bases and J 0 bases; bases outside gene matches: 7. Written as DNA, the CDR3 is TGTGCCAGTAGTATGCCGGGACTAGCGGGAGGGCCGGCGAACACCGGGGAGCTGTTTTTT. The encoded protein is CASSMPGLAGGPANTGELFF.

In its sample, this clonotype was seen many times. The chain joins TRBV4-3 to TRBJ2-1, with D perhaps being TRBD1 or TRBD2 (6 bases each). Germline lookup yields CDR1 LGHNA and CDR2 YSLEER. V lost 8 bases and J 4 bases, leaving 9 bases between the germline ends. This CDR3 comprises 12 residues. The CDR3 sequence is CASGGRYNEQFF. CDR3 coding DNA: TGCGCCAGCGGGGGGCGGTACAATGAGCAGTTCTTC.

The CDR3 here is CAISESLAGGPRDVEYF. CDR3 DNA sequence: TGTGCCATCAGTGAGTCGCTAGCGGGAGGGCCAAGAGATGTTGAGTACTTC. The genes are TRBV10-3 and TRBJ2-7; 12 bases match TRBD2. Germline CDR1 reads ENHRY; CDR2 reads SYGVKD. The CDR3 is 17 residues long. V gave up 0 bases and J gave up 11 bases; unmatched junction bases: 14.

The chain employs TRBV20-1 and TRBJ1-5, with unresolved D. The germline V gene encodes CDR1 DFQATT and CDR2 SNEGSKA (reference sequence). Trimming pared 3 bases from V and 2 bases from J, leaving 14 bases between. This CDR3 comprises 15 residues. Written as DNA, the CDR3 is TGCAGTGCTAGTTTCCTCTCAAGGGGCAATCAGCCCCAGCATTTT. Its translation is CSASFLSRGNQPQHF.

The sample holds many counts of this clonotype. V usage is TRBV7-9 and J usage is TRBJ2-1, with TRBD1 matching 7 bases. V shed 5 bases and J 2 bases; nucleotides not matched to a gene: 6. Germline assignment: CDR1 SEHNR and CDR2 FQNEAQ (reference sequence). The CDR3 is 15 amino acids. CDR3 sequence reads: CASSARGTAYNEQFF. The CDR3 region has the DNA TGTGCCAGCAGCGCCCGAGGGACAGCCTACAATGAGCAGTTCTTC.

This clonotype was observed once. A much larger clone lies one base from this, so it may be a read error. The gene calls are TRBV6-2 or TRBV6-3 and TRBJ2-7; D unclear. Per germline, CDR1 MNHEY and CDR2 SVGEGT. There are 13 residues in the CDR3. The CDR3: CTSSYDGSPVQYF. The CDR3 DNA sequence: TGTACCAGCAGTTACGACGGTAGCCCCGTGCAGTACTTC.

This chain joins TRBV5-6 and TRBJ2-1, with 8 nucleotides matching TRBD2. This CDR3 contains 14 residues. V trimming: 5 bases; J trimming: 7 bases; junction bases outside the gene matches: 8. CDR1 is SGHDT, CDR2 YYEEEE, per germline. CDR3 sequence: CASRFTLAGNEQFF. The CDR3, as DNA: TGTGCCAGCAGGTTCACCTTAGCGGGGAATGAGCAGTTCTTC. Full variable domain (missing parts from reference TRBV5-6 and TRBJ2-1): DAGVTQSPTHLIKTRGQQVTLRCSPKSGHDTVSWYQQALGQGPQFIFQYYEEEERQRGNFPDRFSGHQFPNYSSELNVNALLLGDSALYLCASRFTLAGNEQFFGPGTRLTVL.

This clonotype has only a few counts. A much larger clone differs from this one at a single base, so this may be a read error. The chain's CDR3 is CAISYGVGEQYF. DNA of the CDR3: TGTGCCATCAGTTATGGAGTCGGAGAGCAGTACTTC. The chain couples TRBV6-5 to TRBJ2-7; D is uncertain. Germline V gene sequence: CDR1 MNHEY, CDR2 SVGAGI. This CDR3 has 12 residues.

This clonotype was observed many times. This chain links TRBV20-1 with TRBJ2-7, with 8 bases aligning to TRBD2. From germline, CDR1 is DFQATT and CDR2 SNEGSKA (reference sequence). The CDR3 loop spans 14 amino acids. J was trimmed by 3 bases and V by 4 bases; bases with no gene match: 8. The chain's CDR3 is CSANPSGRNYEQYF. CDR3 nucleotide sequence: TGCAGTGCTAACCCCAGCGGGAGAAACTACGAGCAGTACTTC.

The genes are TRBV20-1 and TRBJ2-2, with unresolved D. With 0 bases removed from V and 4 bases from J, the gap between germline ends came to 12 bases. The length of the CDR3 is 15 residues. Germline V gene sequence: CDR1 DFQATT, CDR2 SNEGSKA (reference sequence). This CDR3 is CSARDPAASTGELFF. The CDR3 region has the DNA TGCAGTGCTAGAGATCCCGCCGCGAGCACCGGGGAGCTGTTTTTT.

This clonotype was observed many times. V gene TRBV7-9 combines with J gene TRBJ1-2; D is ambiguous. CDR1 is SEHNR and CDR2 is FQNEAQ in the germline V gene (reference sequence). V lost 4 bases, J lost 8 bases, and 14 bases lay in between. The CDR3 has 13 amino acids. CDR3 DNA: TGTGCCAGCAGCTCAAGGGCCTGGCGGGGCTACACCTTC. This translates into CASSSRAWRGYTF. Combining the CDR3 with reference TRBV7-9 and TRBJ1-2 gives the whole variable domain DTGVSQNPRHKITKRGQNVTFRCDPISEHNRLYWYRQTLGQGPEFLTYFQNEAQLEKSRLLSDRFSAERPKGSFSTLEIQRTEQGDSAMYLCASSSRAWRGYTFGSGTRLTVV.